This TCR beta chain emerged from a study of cytomegalovirus exposure and HLA in healthy donors (dated 2017 in TCRdb). Context from the whole study: An earlier analysis of several hundred of the donors reported approximately 280 Gb of sequence data and 117 million unique TCR beta sequences obtained from some 170 million T cells. In a later analysis, previously published TCR beta repertoires from 600 to 850 donors were re-analyzed and high-resolution HLA genotyping was added so that TCR occurrence patterns could be studied. The aim of the study was to test whether cataloging public T cell receptors could identify signatures of past pathogen exposure. Besides the first cohort of 500 to 700 subjects, a separate validation cohort made up of 120 different subjects was used. Genome-wide SNP genotypes for about 65% of the 666 donors were used in a later genetic analysis, which treated that subset as a discovery cohort. Rather than drawing on any new phenotypic data, the later analysis identified candidate immune exposures from TCR beta sequences and the way those sequences occurred across donors. Donor age, sex, ethnicity and CMV serostatus were compiled together with the repertoire data. Because of strong linkage in the cohort, four or five DR-DQ haplotypes were treated as single units for association and clustering. The study used immunosequencing to profile the T cell repertoires of approximately 630 subjects and linked those repertoires to cytomegalovirus serostatus. All discovery cohort repertoires had been generated using a single sequencing platform. The number of typed donors differed by locus: 629-630 for A, B, C, DRB1 and DQB1; some 540 for DQA1; around 610 for DPA1; and around 490 for DPB1. An earlier analysis of approximately 580 of the donors used high-throughput TCR beta sequencing to judge whether each TCR beta V gene segment behaved as functional or pseudogenic. Of the roughly 400 genotyped donors, less than 90% were placed in the genetic ancestry cluster associated with self-reported Caucasian donors. An early release that covered more than 550 HLA-typed donors contained about 300 gigabases of sequencing data and some 87 million unique TCR sequences. HLA typing included class I and class II loci at four-digit resolution. Across 300 to 500 genotyped donors of the cohort, an average of roughly 230,000 unique TCR beta nucleotide sequences per donor were sequenced, and roughly 18% of those sequences were non-productive. High-throughput TCR immunosequencing, statistical association of individual TCRs with disease status, and machine learning were combined to predict cytomegalovirus infection status.

As to this clone: The specificity of this receptor is unknown. No base quality values were provided; no much bigger clone lies one nucleotide off.

The cohort consisted of 666 healthy bone marrow donors. At the time of sampling, all cohort members were nominally healthy, though unrecorded immune exposures were likely present. The donor tested CMV seropositive, placing the donor among the 289 seropositive members of the cohort. Each donor provided a peripheral blood sample, and peripheral blood mononuclear cells were used for TCR beta sequencing. The Qiagen DNeasy Blood Extraction Kit was used to extract genomic DNA from the blood cell samples. The library was generated by the immunoSEQ multiplex PCR assay. The multiplex PCR relied on a mix of 60 forward primers for TCR Vbeta segments and 13 reverse primers for TCR Jbeta segments. Amplification of the CDR3 region of rearranged TCR beta genes was performed with a multiplex PCR assay on genomic DNA. The amplified TCR beta libraries were sequenced on the Illumina HiSeq System as 87-base-pair reads. Per the source publication's procedure: A later analysis tallied about 77 million unique TCR beta chains across the approximately 670 repertoires, and approximately 9.9 million of those chains were shared by two or more donors. To remove PCR and sequencing errors, raw reads were error-corrected and collapsed into unique sequences using a nearest-neighbor algorithm that merged closely related sequences. Alignment of CDR3 sequences to IMGT reference sequences was used to assign V, D and J gene segments. For a sequence to be retained, a match of at least six nucleotides to both a V gene segment and a J gene segment was required. Rearrangements were called productive when the CDR3 lacked stop codons and stayed in frame with V and J; all others were non-productive. CDR3 was defined by IMGT convention, running from the second conserved V-encoded cysteine to the conserved J-encoded phenylalanine. Sequences without an unambiguous match to a single V gene segment were excluded from the earlier analysis of almost 600 of the donors. An earlier analysis of 587 of the donors classified V segments as functional when productive rearrangements were above 56.7% and as segregating when the standard deviation between donors was above 5%. A statistical classification framework was developed to diagnose cytomegalovirus status using the catalog of TCR beta chain sequences. In a later analysis, V and J genes were assigned by comparing TCR nucleotide sequences against IMGT/GENE-DB human TR gene sequences. A later analysis assigned CDR3 sequences and most-parsimonious VDJ recombination scenarios with the TCRdist pipeline. A later analysis defined each TCR beta chain by its CDR3 amino acid sequence plus V-gene family, and excluded reads lacking a unique V-gene family. A later analysis removed roughly 590 highly shared, low-generation-probability nucleotide sequences to deal with suspected cross-contamination and a sequencing artifact. For each public chain, a later analysis derived a clonal expansion index from normalized ranks of inferred template counts within each repertoire. In a later analysis, generation probabilities were computed with a VDJ recombination model fitted to out-of-frame rearrangements, and the resulting probabilities were checked against IGoR. A later analysis scored TCR-TCR, TCR-HLA and TCR-CMV co-occurrence with hypergeometric tests, applying a repertoire-size bias correction to TCR pairs. In a later analysis, false discovery rates were estimated by permuting HLA or CMV assignments 20 times. In a later analysis, co-occurring TCRs were grouped using DBSCAN, and TCRdist sequence similarity was added for clustering within HLA-allele-positive subsets. Co-occurrence clustering excluded repertoires with fewer than 30,000 or more than 120,000 public chains, plus five with anomalous nucleotide sharing. Sourced from immuneACCESS, this table was stored by TCRdb with only in-frame sequences that have V and J called. A share of the clones is absent; for the studies checked, an unresolved V gene accounts for under half, and the remainder has no known explanation. V, J and clone size derive from that table, while D and trimming were established from the DNA sequence. The sample table contains roughly 100,000 clones; only one count was recorded for less than 85% of them. The ten most abundant clones make up around 8.8% of the sample.

The germline V gene specifies SGHTA as CDR1 and FQGNSA as CDR2. The CDR3 holds 19 amino acids from the cysteine to the phenylalanine. This entry keeps only the CDR3 DNA: 57 bases, framed from base 1. V trim: 5 bases; J trim: 6 bases; unmatched bases: 15. The investigation overall reported the following: The cohort was sequenced for TCR beta chains only, and without alpha or paired-chain data the features that could be detected were limited. Some IMGT-functional V segments, including TRBV6-2 and TRBV6-3, could not be told apart with the 87-base-pair reads, so those segments were excluded. In a later analysis, the rate of TCR association differed among HLA loci, with DRB1 alleles having the most associated TCRs and HLA-C alleles having the fewest. A cluster of highly shared sequence variants was judged likely to represent a technical artifact of the sequencing pipeline. An earlier analysis of approximately 600 of the donors showed that most TCR beta V segments appeared in productive rearrangements either about 87% or about 30% of the time, which broadly matched IMGT annotations. The only immune exposure information available for the cohort was CMV serostatus. Over 15 rarely observed V segments, including chromosome 9 orphons, were excluded from the earlier analysis of several hundred of the donors because counts were too low. Because some donors lacked HLA typing at each locus, the association tests relied only on the typed subset. A later analysis reported that several top co-occurrence clusters appeared linked to parvovirus B19, influenza, CMV and Epstein-Barr virus. Assigning TCR associations to individual alleles was difficult when HLA alleles, especially DR and DQ, strongly co-occurred. Across donors, most TCR sequences were observed very rarely, whereas some public TCRs were present in many individuals. According to a later analysis, most CMV-associated TCR beta chains appeared to be HLA-restricted, and the HLA associations seemed to be driven largely by CMV exposure. In a later genetic analysis, a missense DCLRE1C variant was associated with V-gene and J-gene trimming of TCR beta chains, and the association was replicated in an independent cohort. The classifier was reported to diagnose cytomegalovirus status with high specificity and sensitivity in both the original cohort and the validation cohort. The authors suggested that the approach could potentially be extended to other disease states and immunological phenotypes. Sequencing depth was assumed to be roughly uniform across donors in the presence/absence analyses, though that assumption may not hold. At a false discovery rate of 0.05, a later analysis linked 15,000 to 20,000 TCR beta sequences to specific HLA alleles. In a later analysis, HLA-associated TCR beta chains were found to be more clonally expanded and to have lower generation probabilities than equally common non-associated chains. In a later genetic analysis, fewer N-insertions in productive TCRs were reported among donors in an Asian-associated ancestry cluster than the approximately 670-donor mean. In vitro tests confirmed that a few of the cytomegalovirus-associated TCR beta chains recognize cytomegalovirus antigens. A further reported finding was that TCR beta sequences accurately predicted the HLA-A and HLA-B alleles for most subjects in the first cohort. A total of fewer than 200 TCR beta chains were listed by the study as associated with cytomegalovirus. Correlated functional status among segregating V segments might reflect linkage disequilibrium, but an unknown experimental factor could not be ruled out.

Sequencing was carried out using PBMCs. The sequence was obtained from a man aged 35-49 years in good health and CMV-seropositive. The rearrangement joined TRBV7-2 to TRBJ2-1; 14 central bases correspond to TRBD2. The nucleotide sequence is TGTGCCAGCAGCAAGGGACTAGCGGGAGTTCCGGCCCGTCGCAATGAGCAGTTCTTC. This sequence encodes CASSKGLAGVPARRNEQFF.